This is a list of T cell receptor beta chains from one sample in a study of blood T cell repertoires in COVID-19. Here immunoSEQ multiplex PCR was the method, and the copy in TCRdb shows in-frame clones only, minus some. Counted here are roughly 220,000 clones, more than 80% occurring once; the ten biggest clones make up about 4%. The sample consisted of PBMCs or T cells enriched from blood (not recorded which). Source of these receptors: a woman aged 35 to 49 with acute COVID-19. The CDR3 runs from the conserved cysteine through the conserved F or W. The order of the fields is D gene, V gene, J gene, clone size, CDR3 DNA, CDR3 protein. The D gene is left open where the match is weak. Clone size is given for some rows only: seen once, a few or many times, or a class if the clone is expanded.

d_gene: -; v_gene: TRBV18; j_gene: TRBJ1-3; abundance: -; CDR3nt: TGTGCCAGCTCACCACCCGGGGGGCGCGAACCGGGAAACACCATATATTTT; CDR3aa: CASSPPGGREPGNTIYF
d_gene: -; v_gene: TRBV7-2; j_gene: TRBJ1-5; abundance: -; CDR3nt: TGTGCCAGCAGCTTAGTTTGGGCCGCCAATCAGCCCCAGCATTTT; CDR3aa: CASSLVWAANQPQHF
d_gene: -; v_gene: TRBV5-4; j_gene: TRBJ2-2; abundance: -; CDR3nt: TGTGCCAGCAGTCCCGCGCGATCCGGGGAGCTGTTTTTT; CDR3aa: CASSPARSGELFF
d_gene: -; v_gene: TRBV5-1; j_gene: TRBJ1-4; abundance: few; CDR3nt: TGCGCCAGCAGCTCCGGGGAGGTGTTTAATGAAAAACTGTTTTTT; CDR3aa: CASSSGEVFNEKLFF
d_gene: -; v_gene: TRBV6-2/TRBV6-3; j_gene: TRBJ2-7; abundance: -; CDR3nt: TGTGCCAGCAGTTACTCACCCGGGGGCGAGCAGTACTTC; CDR3aa: CASSYSPGGEQYF
d_gene: TRBD2; v_gene: TRBV5-6; j_gene: TRBJ2-5; abundance: -; CDR3nt: TGTGCCAGCAGCTTGGTTAGGACTAGCGCGCAAGAGACCCAGTACTTC; CDR3aa: CASSLVRTSAQETQYF
d_gene: -; v_gene: TRBV5-1; j_gene: TRBJ2-5; abundance: -; CDR3nt: TGCGCCAGCAGTTCTGGGCGCCAGGAGACCCAGTACTTC; CDR3aa: CASSSGRQETQYF
d_gene: -; v_gene: TRBV2; j_gene: TRBJ2-5; abundance: once; CDR3nt: TGTGCCAGCAGTGGGGGACAAAAAGAGACCCAGTACTTC; CDR3aa: CASSGGQKETQYF
d_gene: -; v_gene: TRBV21-1; j_gene: TRBJ1-6; abundance: -; CDR3nt: TGTGCCAGCAGCAAAGAGGGACAGAGCCTGACTAGCTCCTATAATTCACCCCTCCACTTT; CDR3aa: CASSKEGQSLTSSYNSPLHF
d_gene: TRBD1; v_gene: TRBV7-9; j_gene: TRBJ2-2; abundance: -; CDR3nt: TGTGCCAGCAGCCTTACAGGGGCCTCCGGGGAGCTGTTTTTT; CDR3aa: CASSLTGASGELFF
d_gene: TRBD1; v_gene: TRBV19; j_gene: TRBJ2-2; abundance: many; CDR3nt: TGTGCCAGTAGCGGGACAGGCGCCGGGGAGCTGTTTTTT; CDR3aa: CASSGTGAGELFF
d_gene: -; v_gene: TRBV6-5; j_gene: TRBJ1-5; abundance: -; CDR3nt: TGTGCCAGCAGTTCCCCCGGGGGGGTCGATCAGCCCCAGCATTTT; CDR3aa: CASSSPGGVDQPQHF
d_gene: -; v_gene: TRBV4-1; j_gene: TRBJ1-1; abundance: -; CDR3nt: TGCGCCAGCAGCCAAGAAGAGGGATGGGGCACTGAAGCTTTCTTT; CDR3aa: CASSQEEGWGTEAFF
d_gene: -; v_gene: TRBV15; j_gene: TRBJ1-5; abundance: -; CDR3nt: TGTGCCACCAGCAGAGATCGGGGGTCCTCACATCAGCCCCAGCATTTT; CDR3aa: CATSRDRGSSHQPQHF
d_gene: -; v_gene: TRBV15; j_gene: TRBJ1-2; abundance: -; CDR3nt: TGTGCCACCAGCAGAGATCGCCAGGTGACACTTCTCTATGGCTACACCTTC; CDR3aa: CATSRDRQVTLLYGYTF
d_gene: -; v_gene: TRBV27; j_gene: TRBJ1-1; abundance: -; CDR3nt: TGTGCCAGCAGTTTATTGGGGACAAAGACTGAAGCTTTCTTT; CDR3aa: CASSLLGTKTEAFF
d_gene: -; v_gene: TRBV7-9; j_gene: TRBJ1-1; abundance: -; CDR3nt: TGTGCCAGCAGGGGGAGGGTCTCCATGGGGACTGAAGCTTTCTTT; CDR3aa: CASRGRVSMGTEAFF
d_gene: TRBD1; v_gene: TRBV3-1/TRBV3-2; j_gene: TRBJ2-1; abundance: -; CDR3nt: TGTGCCAGCAGCCAGGGGGACAGGGCCTCCTACAATGAGCAGTTCTTC; CDR3aa: CASSQGDRASYNEQFF
d_gene: TRBD1; v_gene: TRBV18; j_gene: TRBJ1-1; abundance: -; CDR3nt: TGTGCCAGCTCACCGAGGCAGGGGGCAGGAGGGACTGAAGCTTTCTTT; CDR3aa: CASSPRQGAGGTEAFF
d_gene: -; v_gene: TRBV5-1; j_gene: TRBJ2-5; abundance: -; CDR3nt: TGCGCCAGCGGACCCTTTTGGGGCGGAGAGACCCAGTACTTC; CDR3aa: CASGPFWGGETQYF
d_gene: TRBD2; v_gene: TRBV5-1; j_gene: TRBJ2-1; abundance: -; CDR3nt: TGCGCCAGCAGCTTCTTTAGCGGGGGGGCCTACAATGAGCAGTTCTTC; CDR3aa: CASSFFSGGAYNEQFF
d_gene: -; v_gene: TRBV6-5; j_gene: TRBJ1-6; abundance: -; CDR3nt: TGTGCCAGCAGCGCGGGGAATTCACCCCTCCACTTT; CDR3aa: CASSAGNSPLHF
d_gene: TRBD2; v_gene: TRBV9; j_gene: TRBJ2-1; abundance: -; CDR3nt: TGTGCCAGCAGCAGACGCTGGACTAGCGGGGGGTTCCATGAGCAGTTCTTC; CDR3aa: CASSRRWTSGGFHEQFF
d_gene: -; v_gene: TRBV7-8; j_gene: TRBJ1-2; abundance: -; CDR3nt: TGTGCCAGCAGCTTATTCAGGAAAACTAACTATGGCTACACCTTC; CDR3aa: CASSLFRKTNYGYTF
d_gene: -; v_gene: TRBV12-3/TRBV12-4; j_gene: TRBJ2-1; abundance: -; CDR3nt: TGTGCCAGCAGGGCGGTAGTTGAGCAGTTCTTC; CDR3aa: CASRAVVEQFF
d_gene: -; v_gene: TRBV5-4; j_gene: TRBJ1-2; abundance: -; CDR3nt: TGTGCCAGCAGCGTTCGGGACACCGGTCGGGGCACCTTC; CDR3aa: CASSVRDTGRGTF
d_gene: TRBD1; v_gene: TRBV2; j_gene: TRBJ1-5; abundance: -; CDR3nt: TGTGCCAGCAGCTCCGGACAGGGGCCGTATCAGCCCCAGCATTTT; CDR3aa: CASSSGQGPYQPQHF
d_gene: TRBD1; v_gene: TRBV12-3/TRBV12-4; j_gene: TRBJ1-1; abundance: -; CDR3nt: TGTGCCAGCAGCCGGGACAGTTGGACTGAAGCTTTCTTT; CDR3aa: CASSRDSWTEAFF
d_gene: TRBD1; v_gene: TRBV5-1; j_gene: TRBJ1-1; abundance: once; CDR3nt: TGCGCCAGCAGTCGGCAGGGGGCGAGTACTGAAGCTTTCTTT; CDR3aa: CASSRQGASTEAFF
d_gene: -; v_gene: TRBV9; j_gene: TRBJ1-4; abundance: -; CDR3nt: TGTGCCAGCAGCGCCGGGGGAGCGGGGTTAGAAAAACTGTTTTTT; CDR3aa: CASSAGGAGLEKLFF
d_gene: TRBD2; v_gene: TRBV28; j_gene: TRBJ2-7; abundance: once; CDR3nt: TGTGCCAGCAGCCAGGGTCCGGGGGGCTACGAGCAGTACTTC; CDR3aa: CASSQGPGGYEQYF
d_gene: -; v_gene: TRBV6-2/TRBV6-3; j_gene: TRBJ1-1; abundance: -; CDR3nt: TGTGCCAGCAGTTACATGGGTCGGGGGAGATCCACTGAAGCTTTCTTT; CDR3aa: CASSYMGRGRSTEAFF
d_gene: -; v_gene: TRBV5-1; j_gene: TRBJ1-2; abundance: -; CDR3nt: TGCGCCAGCAGCTTTTTAGGAGGGGACTATGGCTACACCTTC; CDR3aa: CASSFLGGDYGYTF
d_gene: -; v_gene: TRBV29-1; j_gene: TRBJ2-2; abundance: -; CDR3nt: TGCAGCATACGACAGCCGAACACCGGGGAGCTGTTTTTT; CDR3aa: CSIRQPNTGELFF
d_gene: -; v_gene: TRBV4-1; j_gene: TRBJ2-7; abundance: -; CDR3nt: TGCGCCAGCAGCCAAGAACCCCACAAGACCTACGAGCAGTACTTC; CDR3aa: CASSQEPHKTYEQYF
d_gene: -; v_gene: TRBV18; j_gene: TRBJ2-2; abundance: -; CDR3nt: TGTGCCAGCTCACCGGGACTTCGGGAGCTGTTTTTT; CDR3aa: CASSPGLRELFF
d_gene: TRBD1; v_gene: TRBV28; j_gene: TRBJ1-5; abundance: -; CDR3nt: TGTGCCAGCAGTTTAGGGACAGCGATACACAATCAGCCCCAGCATTTT; CDR3aa: CASSLGTAIHNQPQHF